The clone carrying this T cell receptor beta chain was detected many times. TCRdb processed the reads anew with MiXCR; each CDR3 protein has one entry. In the table there are about 490,000 distinct CDR3 sequences, 11% of which are singletons. V lost 2 bases and J lost 0, with 12 bases in between. Germline loops: CDR1 SEHNR, CDR2 FQNEAQ (reference sequence). This CDR3 comprises 16 residues. This sample is drawn from a study of T cell repertoires in cytomegalovirus infection. The material sequenced was PBMCs. The rearrangement links TRBV7-9 to TRBJ2-3; the D is unclear. The receptor's source is a human donor in good health (CMV status not recorded). Some clones in this sample may be carry-over from other donors' samples. Here the CDR3 reads CASSLSGPRSTDTQYF. As DNA, the CDR3 is TGTGCCAGCAGCTTATCCGGTCCGCGGAGCACAGATACGCAGTATTTT. Supplemented by reference TRBV7-9 and TRBJ2-3, the full variable domain reads DTGVSQNPRHKITKRGQNVTFRCDPISEHNRLYWYRQTLGQGPEFLTYFQNEAQLEKSRLLSDRFSAERPKGSFSTLEIQRTEQGDSAMYLCASSLSGPRSTDTQYFGPGTRLTVL.